The 21 T cell receptor beta chains presented below share a single source sample, sequenced in a study of radiation and T cells in renal cell carcinoma. Sequencing was performed with immunoSEQ multiplex PCR; in TCRdb, only in-frame clones are kept and a portion is missing. In the table there are under 65,000 clones, roughly three quarters of which are singletons. Time point defined: baseline pretreatment blood. The sample's treatment: 15 Gy SBRT to primary tumor, nephrectomy 4 weeks later. The starting material was blood, obtained from a patient whose treatment included radiotherapy and nephrectomy. Receptors originate from a man in his sixties with renal cell carcinoma.

V and J are TRBV5-1 and TRBJ2-1, with a tentative D call TRBD2 (6 bases). This CDR3 has 16 residues. Germline V gene lookup returns CDR1 SGHRS and CDR2 YFSETQ. Trimming left V 3 bases short and J 4 bases short, with 17 bases between. CDR3 sequence: CASSSKTGTPYNEQFF. CDR3 bases: TGCGCCAGCAGCTCGAAGACCGGGACTCCTTACAATGAGCAGTTCTTC.

V and J are TRBV5-1 and TRBJ2-7; no clear D gene. The CDR3 consists of 14 residues. Germline V gene lookup returns CDR1 SGHRS and CDR2 YFSETQ. V lost 0 bases and J 4 bases, leaving 11 bases between the germline ends. CDR3 DNA: TGCGCCAGCAGCTTGGGAGACCGGGCATACGAGCAGTACGTC. It yields the protein CASSLGDRAYEQYV.

V is TRBV15 and J is TRBJ2-3; TRBD2 agrees at 12 bases. The trim removed 0 bases at V and 10 bases at J, leaving 2 bases unmatched. The germline gives CDR1 LNHNV, CDR2 YYDKDF (reference sequence). This CDR3 is built from 14 residues. CDR3: CATSREPSGRAQYF. The CDR3, as DNA: TGTGCCACCAGCAGAGAACCTAGCGGGAGGGCGCAGTATTTT. Combining the CDR3 with reference TRBV15 and TRBJ2-3 gives the whole variable domain DAMVIQNPRYQVTQFGKPVTLSCSQTLNHNVMYWYQQKSSQAPKLLFHYYDKDFNNEADTPDNFQSRRPNTSFCFLDIRSPGLGDTAMYLCATSREPSGRAQYFGPGTRLTVL.

V and J are TRBV6-6 and TRBJ2-7, with a tentative D call TRBD1 (5 bases). The V end was cut by 0 bases, the J end by 0 bases, with 9 bases between. The CDR3 totals 15 residues. Germline values: CDR1 MNHNY, CDR2 SVGAGI (reference sequence). The CDR3 region has the DNA TGTGCCAGCAGTTACTCGGCCCAGGGCTCCTACGAGCAGTACTTC. Its protein product is CASSYSAQGSYEQYF.

This chain joins TRBV5-1 and TRBJ2-3; D gene ambiguous. Germline lookup yields CDR1 SGHRS and CDR2 YFSETQ. V lost 4 bases and J lost 6, with 15 bases in between. The CDR3 covers 14 residues. The chain's CDR3 is CASSETTPGDTQYF. CDR3 coding DNA: TGCGCCAGCAGCGAAACCACGCCTGGGGATACGCAGTATTTT.

This sequence joins TRBV10-1 and TRBJ1-1, with D uncertain. The CDR3 has 11 residues. The V end was cut by 5 bases, the J end by 6 bases, with 7 bases between. Germline CDR1 reads WNHNN; CDR2 reads SYGVQD (reference sequence). The DNA of the CDR3 is TGCGCCAGCAGTTCCCACGCTGAAGCTTTCTTT. The encoded protein is CASSSHAEAFF.

V gene TRBV2 combines with J gene TRBJ1-2, with D perhaps matching TRBD1 (5 bases). Trimming pared 6 bases from V and 4 bases from J, leaving 15 bases between. This CDR3 comprises 14 residues. In germline, CDR1 is SNHLY, CDR2 FYNNEI. In DNA form, the CDR3 reads TGTGCCAGCAGAACTCGGCAGGGCACCTATGGCTACACCTTC. Translation: CASRTRQGTYGYTF.

This CDR3 is CASSLESGTGGTEAFF. In DNA, the CDR3 is TGTGCCAGCAGCTTAGAGTCCGGGACAGGGGGCACTGAAGCTTTCTTT. This chain joins TRBV7-2 and TRBJ1-1, with TRBD1 matching 11 bases. The V gene end was trimmed by 1 base and the J gene end by 4 bases; junction bases not matched to a gene: 5. The CDR3 sequence is 16 residues long. Germline CDR1 reads SGHTA; CDR2 reads FQGNSA.

The chain joins TRBV11-3 to TRBJ2-7; D possibly corresponds to TRBD1 (5 bases). This CDR3 region has 13 residues. Germline CDR1 SGHNT, CDR2 YENEEA. Trimming removed 2 bases at V and 7 bases at J, with 12 bases between. CDR3 residues: CASSLSQGMEQYF. CDR3 coding DNA: TGTGCCAGCAGCTTAAGTCAGGGAATGGAGCAGTACTTC. Full variable domain (remainder filled in from reference TRBV11-3 and TRBJ2-7): EAGVVQSPRYKIIEKKQPVAFWCNPISGHNTLYWYLQNLGQGPELLIRYENEEAVDDSQLPKDRFSAERLKGVDSTLKIQPAELGDSAVYLCASSLSQGMEQYFGPGTRLTVT.

V and J are TRBV12-5 and TRBJ2-1, with D uncertain. The germline V gene has CDR1 LGHNT and CDR2 FRNRAP. V lost 2 bases and J 0 bases, leaving 20 bases between the germline ends. This CDR3 has 19 amino acids. CDR3 region: CASGLLPGVGLISYNEQFF. In DNA form, the CDR3 reads TGTGCTAGTGGTTTGCTCCCTGGTGTAGGTCTTATCTCCTACAATGAGCAGTTCTTC.

As to this clone: One end of the junction fails to match germline, which may point to a read error. The V and J genes are TRBV19 and TRBJ1-2; D unresolved. The length of the CDR3 is 14 residues. Looked up from germline, CDR1 is LNHDA and CDR2 is SQIVND (reference sequence). The CDR3 spells CAGSIRADVYGYTF. The CDR3 nucleotides read TGTGCCGGTAGTATCCGGGCAGACGTCTATGGCTACACCTTC.

This clone was picked up one time. This chain uses TRBV6-5 with TRBJ2-7; the D call may be TRBD1 or TRBD2 (5 bases each). The CDR3 has 13 residues. Germline V gene sequence: CDR1 MNHEY, CDR2 SVGAGI. Trimming shortened V by 5 bases and J by 6 bases, and 14 bases separated the two germline ends. The CDR3 protein is CASSPGPGSEQYV. CDR3 DNA sequence: TGTGCCAGCAGTCCGGGACCGGGGAGCGAGCAGTACGTC.

The J gene is TRBJ2-7, the V gene TRBV9; the D is unclear. Germline CDR1 is SGDLS and CDR2 is YYNGEE. This CDR3 is built from 13 residues. Trimming pared 3 bases from V and 4 bases from J, leaving 11 bases between. The CDR3 sequence: CASSASDRYEQYF. As DNA, the CDR3 is TGTGCCAGCAGCGCCAGTGACCGATACGAGCAGTACTTC.

The rearrangement joins TRBV10-1 to TRBJ2-4; possibly TRBD2 for D (5 bases). This CDR3 is 15 amino acids long. V dropped 7 bases and J dropped 0 bases, with 13 bases sitting between them. Germline V gives CDR1 WNHNN, CDR2 SYGVQD (reference sequence). Written as DNA, the CDR3 is TGCGCCAGCAAGTGTGGGAGACTAGCCAAAAACATTCAGTACTTC. It translates to CASKCGRLAKNIQYF.

The V gene is TRBV6-5, the J gene TRBJ1-5; TRBD1 agrees at 10 bases. J was trimmed by 7 bases and V by 6 bases; bases with no gene match: 9. The CDR3 length is 15 residues. CDR1 and CDR2 (germline): MNHEY, SVGAGI. CDR3 coding DNA: TGTGCCAGCAGACCCGGGACAGGGGATTTCCAGCCCCAGCATTTT. Its protein is CASRPGTGDFQPQHF.

The genes are TRBV15 and TRBJ1-1, with D unresolved. The CDR3 consists of 17 residues. Trimming took off 1 base at V and 0 bases at J, with 15 bases between the two ends. Germline V gene data show CDR1 as LNHNV and CDR2 as YYDKDF (reference sequence). CDR3 coding DNA: TGTGCCACCAGCAGAGTTTTTGGCGGAACTTTGAACACTGAAGCTTTCTTT. Its translation is CATSRVFGGTLNTEAFF.

The sample holds a few counts of this clone. In nucleotides, the CDR3 is TGTGCCTGGAGTGTACGGGGGAACACTGAAGCTTTCTTT. Its protein is CAWSVRGNTEAFF. The chain recombines TRBV30 with TRBJ1-1; D is undetermined. Germline V CDR1 and CDR2: GTSNPN, SVGIG (reference sequence). This CDR3 is 13 amino acids long. The ends were cut back, 0 bases at V and 1 base at J, with 6 bases in the middle.

This clone came up a few times. V gene TRBV2 combines with J gene TRBJ1-6, with D unresolved. This CDR3 region has 17 residues. Per the germline V gene, CDR1 is SNHLY and CDR2 is FYNNEI. V dropped 3 bases and J dropped 10 bases, with 22 bases sitting between them. The CDR3 spells CASSDPFGVTVMSPLHF. The CDR3 region has the DNA TGTGCCAGCAGTGACCCTTTTGGTGTGACCGTGATGTCACCCCTCCACTTT.

The rearrangement uses TRBV5-5 and TRBJ1-2; weak D call: TRBD1 (5 bases). The ends were cut back, 0 bases at V and 4 bases at J, with 13 bases in the middle. This CDR3 contains 15 residues. Looked up from germline, CDR1 is SGHKS and CDR2 is YYEKEE (reference sequence). This CDR3 reads CASSLDQGGGYGYTF. CDR3 DNA: TGTGCCAGCAGCTTGGATCAGGGAGGAGGCTATGGCTACACCTTC.

This chain uses TRBV5-1 with TRBJ1-2; 8 positions agree with TRBD1. CDR1 is SGHRS, CDR2 YFSETQ, per germline. Trimming at V came to 4 bases and at J to 6 bases, leaving 2 bases not matched to a gene. The CDR3 length is 12 residues. The CDR3 DNA follows: TGCGCCAGCAGCCCACAGGGGGATGGCTACACCTTC. This gives the protein CASSPQGDGYTF.

This clone has only one observation. The CDR3: CASSVGQVGGYTF. The CDR3 DNA sequence: TGTGCCAGTAGTGTGGGACAGGTCGGGGGCTACACCTTC. The chain combines TRBV19 with TRBJ1-2, with 8 positions matching TRBD1. The trim removed 5 bases at V and 8 bases at J, leaving 7 bases unmatched. Germline V gives CDR1 LNHDA, CDR2 SQIVND (reference sequence). The CDR3 length is 13 residues. The variable domain in full, with the rest retrieved from reference TRBV19 and TRBJ1-2, is DGGITQSPKYLFRKEGQNVTLSCEQNLNHDAMYWYRQDPGQGLRLIYYSQIVNDFQKGDIAEGYSVSREKKESFPLTVTSAQKNPTAFYLCASSVGQVGGYTFGSGTRLTVV.